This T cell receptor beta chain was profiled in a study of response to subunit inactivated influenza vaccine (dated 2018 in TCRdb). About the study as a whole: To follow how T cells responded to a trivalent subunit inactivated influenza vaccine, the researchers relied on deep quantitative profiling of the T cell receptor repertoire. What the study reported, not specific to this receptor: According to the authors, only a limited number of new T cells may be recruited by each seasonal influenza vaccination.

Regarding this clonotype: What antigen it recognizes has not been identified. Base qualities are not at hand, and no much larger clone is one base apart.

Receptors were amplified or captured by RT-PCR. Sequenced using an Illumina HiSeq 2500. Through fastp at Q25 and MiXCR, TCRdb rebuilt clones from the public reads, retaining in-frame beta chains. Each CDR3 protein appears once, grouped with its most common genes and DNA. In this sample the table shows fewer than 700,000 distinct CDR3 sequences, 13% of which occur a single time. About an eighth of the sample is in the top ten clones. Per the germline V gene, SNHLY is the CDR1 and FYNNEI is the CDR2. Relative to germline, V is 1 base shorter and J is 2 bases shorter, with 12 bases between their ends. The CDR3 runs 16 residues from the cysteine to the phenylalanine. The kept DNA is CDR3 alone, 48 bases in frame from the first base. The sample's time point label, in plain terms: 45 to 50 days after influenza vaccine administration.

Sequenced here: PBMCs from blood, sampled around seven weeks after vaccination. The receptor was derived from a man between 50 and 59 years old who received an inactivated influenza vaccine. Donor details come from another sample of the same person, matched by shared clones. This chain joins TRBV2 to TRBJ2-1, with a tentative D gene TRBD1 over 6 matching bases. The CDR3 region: CASSEVSRGPYNEQFF. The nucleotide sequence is TGTGCCAGCAGTGAAGTGTCCAGGGGACCCTACAATGAGCAGTTCTTC.